One sample yielded the 3 T cell receptor beta chains listed below, sequenced in a study of response to subunit inactivated influenza vaccine. TCRdb processed the RT-PCR reads anew with MiXCR; each CDR3 protein has one entry. The sample records about 650,000 distinct CDR3 sequences, around a sixth being singletons. This specimen was PBMCs from blood, taken 11 to 12 days after vaccination. The receptors here all came from a man aged 50 to 59 who received an inactivated influenza vaccine.

This chain links TRBV4-3 with TRBJ2-7, with D tentatively TRBD2 (6 bases). Trimming removed 4 bases from V and 0 bases from J, with 22 bases in between. The CDR3 length is 18 residues. Germline V gene data show CDR1 as LGHNA and CDR2 as YSLEER. This CDR3 is CASSLGFGGRGTSYEQYF. DNA for the CDR3: TGCGCCAGCAGCCTCGGGTTCGGGGGTAGAGGGACCTCCTACGAGCAGTACTTC.

This clonotype was seen a handful of times. The V and J genes are TRBV21-1 and TRBJ1-6. TRBV21-1 is described as a pseudogene. This CDR3 has 19 residues. The CDR3 protein is CASSNQTTLRTDNNSPLHF. For the CDR3, the DNA is TGTGCCAGCAGCAATCAAACCACTCTCAGGACTGATAATAATTCACCCCTCCACTTT.

In its sample, this clonotype was seen a few times. V usage is TRBV12-3 or TRBV12-4 and J usage is TRBJ1-5; D not resolved. V gave up 8 bases and J gave up 6 bases, with 14 bases separating them. This CDR3 is built from 13 residues. CDR3 sequence reads: CASALGPSQPQHF. CDR3 nucleotide sequence: TGTGCCAGCGCGCTTGGACCTTCTCAGCCCCAGCATTTT.